This section outlines one T cell receptor beta chain sequence together with its context. This clone's antigen is unknown. The sample holds no much larger clone one base away, and base qualities are not on file. The data originate from a study of control samples from healthy donors and cancer patients (TCRdb year 2020). The method behind the library was the immunoSEQ multiplex PCR assay. This immuneACCESS table, as held by TCRdb, lists in-frame sequences with V and J called but not all clones. Of the missing ones, under half trace to an unresolved V gene in checked studies; the others have no known cause. The sample table contains approximately 100,000 clones; only one count was recorded for around 89% of them. The ten largest clones take up approximately 15% of the sample. The CDR3, from cysteine to phenylalanine, totals 20 residues. The only DNA kept is the CDR3, 60 bases in frame from the first base. The germline V gene (reference sequence) supplies CDR1 GTSNPN and CDR2 SVGIG. The germline V end is reduced by 0 bases and the J end by 0 bases; junction bases left unmatched: 16.

The sequence links TRBV30 to TRBJ2-1, with 8 bases aligning to TRBD2. This receptor was taken from a woman aged 50 to 60 in good health. Sequenced material: blood. DNA sequence: TGTGCCTGGAGTGTGAATCTGGGCGGGGGGTATGCCAGCTCCTACAATGAGCAGTTCTTC. This translates into CAWSVNLGGGYASSYNEQFF.